A single sample gave rise to the 18 T cell receptor beta chains below, sequenced in a study of chemoradiotherapy in HPV16-positive cancers. The assay was immunoSEQ multiplex PCR, and TCRdb's table has in-frame clones only and misses some. The sample includes around 30,000 clones, around 93% of them seen just once. The starting material was blood, obtained from a patient who underwent chemoradiotherapy. These receptors were collected from a human donor with HPV-associated anogenital cancer.

The genes are TRBV7-2 and TRBJ1-2; no firm D call. Between the trimmed V and J ends, which lost 1 base and 0 bases, there was a span of 9 bases. Per the germline V gene, CDR1 is SGHTA and CDR2 is FQGNSA. CDR3 length: 15 amino acids. CDR3 in amino acids: CASSLVSLANYGYTF. CDR3 bases: TGTGCCAGCAGCTTAGTTTCGTTAGCTAACTATGGCTACACCTTC. Full variable domain (missing parts from reference TRBV7-2 and TRBJ1-2): GAGVSQSPSNKVTEKGKDVELRCDPISGHTALYWYRQSLGQGLEFLIYFQGNSAPDKSGLPSDRFSAERTGGSVSTLTIQRTQQEDSAVYLCASSLVSLANYGYTFGSGTRLTVV.

The V call is TRBV19, the J call TRBJ1-5; 10 nucleotides line up with TRBD1. CDR3 length equals 15 residues. The germline V gene encodes CDR1 LNHDA and CDR2 SQIVND (reference sequence). The junction had 2 bases not matched to a gene; V was cut back by 4 bases and J by 2 bases. The CDR3 DNA reads TGTGCCAGTAGTAAGACAGGGGGCGGCAATCAGCCCCAGCATTTT. Translating it yields CASSKTGGGNQPQHF.

The chain joins TRBV6-5 to TRBJ1-1; D perhaps matches TRBD1 (6 bases). Trimming pared 4 bases from V and 5 bases from J, leaving 17 bases between. Germline V gene lookup returns CDR1 MNHEY and CDR2 SVGAGI. The CDR3 is made up of 15 amino acids. CDR3 sequence (DNA): TGTGCCAGCAGTTCGACGAGGGCAGGGGTAACTGAAGCTTTCTTT. This codes for CASSSTRAGVTEAFF.

The chain joins TRBV5-5 to TRBJ2-7; TRBD2 matches at 12 bases. Per germline, CDR1 SGHKS and CDR2 YYEKEE (reference sequence). The trim removed 4 bases at V and 4 bases at J, leaving 9 bases unmatched. The CDR3 loop spans 16 amino acids. The CDR3 DNA follows: TGTGCCAGCAGCCCTAGGACTAGCGGGACCATATACGAGCAGTACTTC. It yields the protein CASSPRTSGTIYEQYF.

The chain's CDR3 is CASSVELAGEFHTGELFF. The CDR3 DNA follows: TGTGCCAGCAGCGTAGAACTAGCGGGAGAGTTTCACACCGGGGAGCTGTTTTTT. This chain joins TRBV9 and TRBJ2-2, with 11 bases lining up with TRBD2. The J segment lost 3 bases and the V segment lost 0 bases, leaving 7 bases of the junction unmatched. The V gene's germline CDR1 is SGDLS and CDR2 YYNGEE. This CDR3 comprises 18 residues.

This chain links TRBV28 with TRBJ1-5; tentatively, D is TRBD1 (5 bases). This CDR3 has 13 amino acids. Germline CDR1 is MDHEN and CDR2 is SYDVKM. V gave up 6 bases and J gave up 10 bases, with 16 bases separating them. CDR3 DNA: TGTGCCAGCAGCTCGGTTCCGGGACTCCCCCAGCATTTT. Translation gives CASSSVPGLPQHF. Complete variable domain (other parts from reference TRBV28 and TRBJ1-5): DVKVTQSSRYLVKRTGEKVFLECVQDMDHENMFWYRQDPGLGLRLIYFSYDVKMKEKGDIPEGYSVSREKKERFSLILESASTNQTSMYLCASSSVPGLPQHFGDGTRLSIL.

The V and J genes are TRBV11-3 and TRBJ2-3; TRBD2 is a possible D gene (5 bases). In germline, CDR1 is SGHNT, CDR2 YENEEA. Trimming cost V 1 base and J 0 bases, with 8 bases left between them. The CDR3 consists of 15 residues. The chain's CDR3 is CASSLGPGSTDTQYF. The CDR3 DNA is TGTGCCAGCAGCTTAGGCCCGGGGAGCACAGATACGCAGTATTTT. Supplemented by reference TRBV11-3 and TRBJ2-3, the full variable domain reads EAGVVQSPRYKIIEKKQPVAFWCNPISGHNTLYWYLQNLGQGPELLIRYENEEAVDDSQLPKDRFSAERLKGVDSTLKIQPAELGDSAVYLCASSLGPGSTDTQYFGPGTRLTVL.

This sequence joins TRBV27 and TRBJ2-2; D gene uncertain. CDR1 MNHEY and CDR2 SMNVEV come from the germline V gene (reference sequence). The CDR3 covers 14 residues. The V end lost 3 bases, the J end lost 8 bases, and 13 bases lay between the germline ends. CDR3 coding DNA: TGTGCCAGCAGTTTGGGCACTTCGGGTGGGGAGCTGTTTTTT. Its protein is CASSLGTSGGELFF.

This chain joins TRBV9 and TRBJ1-1; D uncertain. Germline CDR1 SGDLS, CDR2 YYNGEE. This CDR3 region has 17 residues. V shed 0 bases and J shed 0 bases, with 15 bases lying between them. As DNA, the CDR3 is TGTGCCAGCAGCGTAGACTCGGGTCAGGCCATGAACACTGAAGCTTTCTTT. Translating it yields CASSVDSGQAMNTEAFF.

This chain connects TRBV7-3 to TRBJ2-1, with 14 positions matching TRBD2. The CDR3 loop spans 15 amino acids. The J segment lost 7 bases and the V segment lost 3 bases, leaving 2 bases of the junction unmatched. Germline values: CDR1 SGHTA, CDR2 FQGTGA. The CDR3 DNA reads TGTGCCAGCAGCTTGACTAGCGGGGGGGTTAATGAGCAGTTCTTC. Translated, it gives CASSLTSGGVNEQFF. The variable domain in full, with the rest retrieved from reference TRBV7-3 and TRBJ2-1, is GAGVSQTPSNKVTEKGKYVELRCDPISGHTALYWYRQSLGQGPEFLIYFQGTGAADDSGLPNDRFFAVRPEGSVSTLKIQRTERGDSAVYLCASSLTSGGVNEQFFGPGTRLTVL.

CDR3 nucleotides: TGTGCCAGCAGCTCCCCACGGAGGGGACTAGCGGACTACGAGCAGTACTTC. Encoded protein: CASSSPRRGLADYEQYF. The V call is TRBV11-2, the J call TRBJ2-7, with 11 bases that match TRBD2. The junction had 11 bases not matched to a gene; V was cut back by 4 bases and J by 3 bases. The CDR3 totals 17 residues. Germline V gene lookup returns CDR1 SGHAT and CDR2 FQNNGV. The entire variable domain, with the rest obtained from reference TRBV11-2 and TRBJ2-7, is as follows: EAGVAQSPRYKIIEKRQSVAFWCNPISGHATLYWYQQILGQGPKLLIQFQNNGVVDDSQLPKDRFSAERLKGVDSTLKIQPAKLEDSAVYLCASSSPRRGLADYEQYFGPGTRLTVT.

The genes are TRBV27 and TRBJ2-7; TRBD2 matches at 7 bases. CDR1 is MNHEY, CDR2 SMNVEV, per germline (reference sequence). V lost 5 bases, J lost 9 bases, and 13 bases stayed unmatched. The length of the CDR3 is 14 residues. The CDR3 DNA sequence: TGTGCCAGCAGTCCCATGGGCGGGGGTTGGGCGCAGTACTTC. Residues: CASSPMGGGWAQYF.

This chain links TRBV4-2 with TRBJ1-2, with D tentatively TRBD1 (5 bases). The CDR3 is 15 amino acids. V lost 4 bases to trimming and J lost 1 base, with 13 bases between them. CDR1 and CDR2 from the germline V gene are LGHNA and YNFKEQ. CDR3 sequence: CASSRTIDSNYGYTF. The DNA of the CDR3 is TGTGCCAGCAGCCGGACTATCGACAGTAACTATGGCTACACCTTC.

The chain uses TRBV2 and TRBJ2-2; 8 bases are a match to TRBD2. Losses at the gene ends were 6 bases for V and 1 base for J; bases not matched to a gene: 7. Germline CDR1 is SNHLY and CDR2 is FYNNEI. The CDR3 loop spans 16 amino acids. The CDR3 DNA sequence: TGTGCCAGCAGGCGGGAGGCAGTTTTGAACACCGGGGAGCTGTTTTTT. Translated, it gives CASRREAVLNTGELFF.

V usage is TRBV6-5 and J usage is TRBJ2-5; no clear D gene. Trimming pared 2 bases from V and 1 base from J, leaving 8 bases between. The germline CDR1 and CDR2 sequences are MNHEY and SVGAGI. The CDR3 totals 14 residues. The CDR3 reads CASSYTRVQETQYF. CDR3 in DNA: TGTGCCAGCAGTTACACCCGGGTCCAAGAGACCCAGTACTTC.

The chain uses TRBV11-2 and TRBJ2-2, with a possible D match to TRBD1 (6 bases). The germline V gene encodes CDR1 SGHAT and CDR2 FQNNGV. V was clipped by 5 bases and J by 3 bases, with 13 bases between them. The CDR3 is 15 residues long. The CDR3: CASSKQGSYTGELFF. The DNA of the CDR3 is TGTGCCAGCAGCAAACAGGGCTCTTACACCGGGGAGCTGTTTTTT.

The CDR3 DNA sequence: TGTGCCAGCAGTGGACGTTCCTGGGATGGCTACACCTTC. Its translation: CASSGRSWDGYTF. V is TRBV6-5 and J is TRBJ1-2; no clear D. There are 13 residues in the CDR3. Looked up from germline, CDR1 is MNHEY and CDR2 is SVGAGI. V was shortened by 5 bases and J by 6 bases, with 13 bases between the two germline ends.

Within the sample, this clone is large. The chain carries TRBV7-9 and TRBJ1-2; D remains unclear. CDR3 size: 14 residues. Between the trimmed V and J ends, which lost 5 bases and 1 base, there was a span of 11 bases. The germline V gene has CDR1 SEHNR and CDR2 FQNEAQ (reference sequence). CDR3 region: CASSRIFFNYGYTF. The CDR3, as DNA: TGTGCCAGCAGCCGGATATTTTTTAACTATGGCTACACCTTC.